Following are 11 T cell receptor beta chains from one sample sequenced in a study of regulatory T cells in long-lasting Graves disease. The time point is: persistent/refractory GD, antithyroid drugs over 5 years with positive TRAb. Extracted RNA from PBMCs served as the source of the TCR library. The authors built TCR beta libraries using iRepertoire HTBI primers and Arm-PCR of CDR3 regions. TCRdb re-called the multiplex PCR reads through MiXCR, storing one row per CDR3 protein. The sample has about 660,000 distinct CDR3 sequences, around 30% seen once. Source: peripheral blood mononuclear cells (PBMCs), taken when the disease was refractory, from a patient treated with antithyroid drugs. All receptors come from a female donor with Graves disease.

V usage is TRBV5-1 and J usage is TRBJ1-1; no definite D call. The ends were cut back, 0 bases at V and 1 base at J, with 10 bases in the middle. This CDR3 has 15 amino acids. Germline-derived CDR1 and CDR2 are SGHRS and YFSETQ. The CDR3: CASSLAAVTNTEAFF. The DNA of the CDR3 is TGCGCCAGCAGCTTGGCGGCAGTAACGAACACTGAAGCTTTCTTT.

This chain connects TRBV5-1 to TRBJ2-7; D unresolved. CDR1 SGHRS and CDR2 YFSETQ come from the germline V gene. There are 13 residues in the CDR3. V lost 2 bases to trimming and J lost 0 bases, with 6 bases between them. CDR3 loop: CASSFRNSYEQYF. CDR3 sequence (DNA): TGCGCCAGCAGCTTCCGGAACTCCTACGAGCAGTACTTC.

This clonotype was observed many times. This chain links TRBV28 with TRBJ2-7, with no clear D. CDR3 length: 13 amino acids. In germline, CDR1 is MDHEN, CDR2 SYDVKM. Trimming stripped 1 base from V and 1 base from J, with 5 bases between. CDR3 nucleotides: TGTGCCAGCAGTTTATCCTTTTCCTACGAGCAGTACTTC. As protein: CASSLSFSYEQYF.

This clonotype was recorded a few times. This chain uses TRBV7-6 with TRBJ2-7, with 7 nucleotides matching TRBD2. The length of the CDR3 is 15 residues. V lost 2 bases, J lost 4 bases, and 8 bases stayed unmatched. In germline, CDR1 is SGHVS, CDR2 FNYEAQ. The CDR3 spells CASSLNPAGPYEQYF. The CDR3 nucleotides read TGTGCCAGCAGCTTAAACCCAGCGGGACCTTACGAGCAGTACTTC.

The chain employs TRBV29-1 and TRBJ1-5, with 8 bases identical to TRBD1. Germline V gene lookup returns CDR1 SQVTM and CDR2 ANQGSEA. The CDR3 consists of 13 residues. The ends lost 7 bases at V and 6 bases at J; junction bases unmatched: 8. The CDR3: CSGGQGVGQPQHF. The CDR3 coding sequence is TGCAGCGGAGGACAGGGAGTGGGTCAGCCCCAGCATTTT. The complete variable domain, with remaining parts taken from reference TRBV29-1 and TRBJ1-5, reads SAVISQKPSRDICQRGTSLTIQCQVDSQVTMMFWYRQQPGQSLTLIATANQGSEATYESGFVIDKFPISRPNLTFSTLTVSNMSPEDSSIYLCSGGQGVGQPQHFGDGTRLSIL.

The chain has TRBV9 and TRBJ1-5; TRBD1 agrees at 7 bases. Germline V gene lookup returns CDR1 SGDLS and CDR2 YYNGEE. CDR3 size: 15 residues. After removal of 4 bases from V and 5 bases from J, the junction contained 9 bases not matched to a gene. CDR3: CASSPEGDRDQPQHF. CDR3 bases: TGTGCCAGCAGCCCAGAAGGGGACAGAGATCAGCCCCAGCATTTT.

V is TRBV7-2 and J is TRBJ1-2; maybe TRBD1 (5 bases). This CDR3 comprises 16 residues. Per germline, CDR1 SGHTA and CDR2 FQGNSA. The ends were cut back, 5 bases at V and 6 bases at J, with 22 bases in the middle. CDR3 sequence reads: CASSLPGSVRVDGYTF. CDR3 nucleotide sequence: TGTGCCAGCAGCCTTCCCGGGTCGGTCAGGGTGGATGGCTACACCTTC.

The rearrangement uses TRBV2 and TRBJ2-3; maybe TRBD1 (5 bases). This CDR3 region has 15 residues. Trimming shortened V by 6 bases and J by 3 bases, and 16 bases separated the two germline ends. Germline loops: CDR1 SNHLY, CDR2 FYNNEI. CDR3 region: CASRSAGSVTDTQYF. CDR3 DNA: TGTGCCAGCAGAAGTGCAGGGTCGGTGACAGATACGCAGTATTTT. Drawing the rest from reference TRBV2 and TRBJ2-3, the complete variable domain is EPEVTQTPSHQVTQMGQEVILRCVPISNHLYFYWYRQILGQKVEFLVSFYNNEISEKSEIFDDQFSVERPDGSNFTLKIRSTKLEDSAMYFCASRSAGSVTDTQYFGPGTRLTVL.

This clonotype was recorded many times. This CDR3 is CASSEREGTEAFF. CDR3 bases: TGCGCCAGCAGCGAAAGGGAAGGGACTGAAGCTTTCTTT. V usage is TRBV5-1 and J usage is TRBJ1-1; the D is unclear. V lost 4 bases to trimming and J lost 5 bases, with 12 bases between them. The germline V gene encodes CDR1 SGHRS and CDR2 YFSETQ. CDR3 length equals 13 residues.

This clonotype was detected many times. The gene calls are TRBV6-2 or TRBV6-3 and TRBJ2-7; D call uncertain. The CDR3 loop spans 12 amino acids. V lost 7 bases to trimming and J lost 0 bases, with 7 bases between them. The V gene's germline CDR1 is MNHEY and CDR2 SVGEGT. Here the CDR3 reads CASMKSSYEQYF. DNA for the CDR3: TGTGCCAGCATGAAAAGCTCCTACGAGCAGTACTTC.

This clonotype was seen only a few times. The CDR3 nucleotides are TGTGCCAGCCACGTTGAAGAGCCCCAGCATTTT. It encodes CASHVEEPQHF. The V and J genes are TRBV27 and TRBJ1-5; D is uncertain. The germline V and J ends were trimmed by 8 bases and 8 bases, with 10 bases remaining between them. This CDR3 spans 11 amino acids. Germline assignment: CDR1 MNHEY and CDR2 SMNVEV (reference sequence).